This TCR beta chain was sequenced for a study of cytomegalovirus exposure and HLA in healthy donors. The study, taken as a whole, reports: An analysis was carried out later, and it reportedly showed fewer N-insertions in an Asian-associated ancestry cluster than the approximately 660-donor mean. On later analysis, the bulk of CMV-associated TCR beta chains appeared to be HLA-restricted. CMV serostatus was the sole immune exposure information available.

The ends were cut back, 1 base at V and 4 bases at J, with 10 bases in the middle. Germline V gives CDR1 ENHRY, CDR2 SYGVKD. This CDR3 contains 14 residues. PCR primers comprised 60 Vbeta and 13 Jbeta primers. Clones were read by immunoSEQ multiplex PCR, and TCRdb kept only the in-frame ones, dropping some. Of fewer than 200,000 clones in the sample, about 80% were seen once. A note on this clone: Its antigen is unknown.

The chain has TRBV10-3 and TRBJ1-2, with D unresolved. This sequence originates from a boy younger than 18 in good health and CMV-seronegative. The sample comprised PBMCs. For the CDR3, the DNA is TGTGCCATCAGTGAGTTGGGCTCCGGCTATGGCTACACCTTC. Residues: CAISELGSGYGYTF.